Shown below are 10 T cell receptor beta chains from a single sample sequenced in a study of blood T cell repertoires in COVID-19. Profiled with immunoSEQ multiplex PCR; TCRdb holds only in-frame clones, not every one. This sample has around 210,000 clones, with roughly 84% found just once. The specimen was peripheral blood. The receptor source for this set is a human donor in a cohort sampled during active COVID-19.

Points on this clone: Other DNA sequences in this specimen translate into the identical CDR3. The V call is TRBV24-1, the J call TRBJ2-7; D might be TRBD2 (6 bases). V shed 4 bases and J shed 2 bases, with 14 bases lying between them. This CDR3 region has 15 residues. Germline V gene sequence: CDR1 KGHDR, CDR2 SFDVKD. CDR3 amino acids: CATSDPRDRTYEQYF. CDR3 DNA sequence: TGTGCCACCAGTGACCCGCGGGACCGTACCTACGAGCAGTACTTC.

V and J are TRBV30 and TRBJ2-6; possibly TRBD2 for D (5 bases). CDR1 is GTSNPN, CDR2 SVGIG, per germline (reference sequence). This CDR3 is built from 13 residues. Trimming cost V 8 bases and J 4 bases, with 12 bases left between them. The CDR3 DNA sequence: TGTGCCCACCGGACTTCAGGGGCCAACGTCCTGACTTTC. Protein product: CAHRTSGANVLTF.

This clone was seen only once. The V gene is TRBV5-5, the J gene TRBJ1-5, with 7 bases identical to TRBD1. Per the germline V gene, CDR1 is SGHKS and CDR2 is YYEKEE (reference sequence). The CDR3 is 14 residues long. V gave up 1 base and J gave up 7 bases; unmatched junction bases: 5. This chain's CDR3 is CASSLFADRQPQHF. The CDR3 region has the DNA TGTGCCAGCAGCTTGTTCGCGGACAGGCAGCCCCAGCATTTT.

The rearrangement links TRBV27 to TRBJ1-1; 8 bases are a match to TRBD1. The CDR3 is 14 residues long. CDR1 and CDR2 from the germline V gene are MNHEY and SMNVEV (reference sequence). After removal of 2 bases from V and 6 bases from J, the junction contained 5 bases not matched to a gene. The CDR3 here is CASSLIGTGAEAFF. The CDR3 DNA reads as TGTGCCAGCAGTTTAATCGGGACAGGTGCTGAAGCTTTCTTT.

The chain combines TRBV6-5 with TRBJ1-5; D possibly corresponds to TRBD1 (5 bases). The CDR3 has 13 residues. Germline V CDR1 and CDR2: MNHEY, SVGAGI. V dropped 0 bases and J dropped 5 bases, with 5 bases sitting between them. For the CDR3, the DNA is TGTGCCAGCAGTTACTCAGGGGATCAGCCCCAGCATTTT. Its protein product is CASSYSGDQPQHF.

This chain links TRBV6-5 with TRBJ1-4, with 8 bases that match TRBD1. Trimming removed 5 bases from V and 7 bases from J; junction bases left unmatched: 6. This CDR3 contains 14 residues. Germline lookup yields CDR1 MNHEY and CDR2 SVGAGI. CDR3 nucleotides: TGTGCCAGCAGTATCGGACAGGGAAGTGAAAAACTGTTTTTT. Its translation is CASSIGQGSEKLFF.

The rearrangement links TRBV6-5 to TRBJ1-2; 9 nucleotides agree with TRBD1. This CDR3 comprises 14 residues. CDR1 is MNHEY and CDR2 is SVGAGI in the germline V gene. Trimming removed 10 bases from V and 4 bases from J; junction bases left unmatched: 10. The CDR3 reads CATHGTGRGYGYTF. As DNA, the CDR3 is TGTGCCACGCACGGGACAGGGCGCGGCTATGGCTACACCTTC.

V gene TRBV7-6 combines with J gene TRBJ2-5; the D is unclear. V lost 4 bases and J lost 3, with 15 bases in between. This CDR3 has 15 residues. Germline V gives CDR1 SGHVS, CDR2 FNYEAQ. CDR3 sequence reads: CASSSSRLLKETQYF. The CDR3 DNA reads as TGTGCCAGCAGCTCTTCGCGACTGCTAAAAGAGACCCAGTACTTC.

As to this clone: This CDR3 is also generated by other DNA sequences in the sample. V is TRBV2 and J is TRBJ1-5; tentative D call: TRBD1 (6 bases). Germline values: CDR1 SNHLY, CDR2 FYNNEI. Trimming removed 4 bases from V and 9 bases from J, with 16 bases in between. CDR3 length: 14 residues. The CDR3, as DNA: TGTGCCAGCAGTGTGGACCAGGGGCGTCGGCCCCAGCATTTT. This codes for CASSVDQGRRPQHF.

This chain connects TRBV6-6 to TRBJ2-7; 7 nucleotides agree with TRBD2. V was clipped by 5 bases and J by 3 bases; unmatched bases: 19. The CDR3 contains 18 residues. CDR1 and CDR2 (germline): MNHNY, SVGAGI (reference sequence). The CDR3 DNA sequence: TGTGCCAGCAGTCATTACTCGGGGGGACCAAGGGTGAACTACGAGCAGTACTTC. Translating it yields CASSHYSGGPRVNYEQYF.